Listed here is a single T cell receptor (beta chain). This specimen belongs to a study of tissue T cells after allogeneic stem cell transplantation. Looking at the study overall: Viable blood and marrow gave sorted CD3+ T cells if numbers allowed.

Sequencing of TCRbeta CDR3 at survey depth gave sequences and template counts. Produced via immunoSEQ multiplex PCR; TCRdb's table is partial and in-frame only. The sample yields about 26,000 clones, more than 80% seen once. Trimming pared 1 base from V and 3 bases from J, leaving 17 bases between. Germline CDR1 and CDR2: SEHNR and FQNEAQ (reference sequence). The CDR3 runs 17 residues. V is TRBV7-9 and J is TRBJ2-3; weak D call: TRBD1 (5 bases). The sequence was obtained from a male donor at least 60 years old who later had graft-versus-host disease after an allogeneic stem cell transplant. The source material was blood, sampled before transplantation. Here the CDR3 DNA reads TGTGCCAGCAGCTTAGAGATCCCGCAGGGTTGGACAGATACGCAGTATTTT. Protein: CASSLEIPQGWTDTQYF.